This entry features one T cell receptor beta chain sequence. No antigen is known for it. This specimen belongs to a study of T cell responses to AZD1222 COVID-19 vaccine. Findings and limits, study-wide: Increased Spike-specific TCR breadth and depth were observed after two AZD1222 doses. Only a handful of AZD1222 recipients tested seropositive at baseline.

The V and J ends lost 0 bases and 1 base respectively, with 13 bases between them. The V gene's germline CDR1 is SGHDN and CDR2 FVKESK. There are 17 residues in the CDR3. The method was immunoSEQ multiplex PCR; TCRdb's version includes in-frame clones alone and lacks a portion of them. The data show 100,000 to 150,000 clones, about 87% seen once. This clonotype was obtained from an adult in good health. This rearrangement joins TRBV14 to TRBJ2-4, with TRBD1 as a possible D gene (5 bases). The sequencing used peripheral blood, collected on day 0 of AZD1222 vaccination. The CDR3 region is CASSQEQAASAKNIQYF. The CDR3, as DNA: TGTGCCAGCAGCCAAGAACAGGCAGCCTCGGCCAAAAACATTCAGTACTTC.